The 4 T cell receptor beta chains in this list originate from one sample, sequenced in a study of spatial heterogeneity in lung cancer. As for time point: blood at routine non-recurrence follow-up after resection. Unsorted samples of tumor, nontumor lung or frozen PBMC had their whole RNA sequenced. Via MiXCR, TCRdb re-called the 5' RACE reads, giving one row per CDR3 protein. This table has around 120,000 distinct CDR3 sequences, about 12% appearing once. This material consisted of PBMCs, taken at follow-up. These receptors were taken from a male donor with early-stage non-small cell lung cancer.

Ten or more counts support this clonotype. The chain has TRBV25-1 and TRBJ2-1; D is perhaps TRBD1 (6 bases). V shed 3 bases and J shed 3 bases, with 12 bases lying between them. This CDR3 comprises 15 residues. Per germline, CDR1 MGHDK and CDR2 SYGVNS. The CDR3 region is CASSELGASYNEQFF. For the CDR3, the DNA is TGTGCCAGCAGTGAGTTGGGGGCAAGCTACAATGAGCAGTTCTTC.

This clonotype was observed a handful of times. The chain is built from TRBV4-1 and TRBJ2-1; D is uncertain. Trimming took 0 bases from V and 6 from J, leaving 9 bases between them. This CDR3 spans 14 amino acids. In germline, CDR1 is MGHRA, CDR2 YSYEKL. The CDR3 region is CASSQEGWVNEQFF. CDR3 nucleotides: TGCGCCAGCAGCCAAGAGGGATGGGTCAATGAGCAGTTCTTC.

This clonotype has just a few counts. The chain uses TRBV20-1 and TRBJ2-3, with 9 bases identical to TRBD2. V lost 1 base to trimming and J lost 7 bases; unmatched junction nucleotides: 6. Germline V CDR1 and CDR2: DFQATT, SNEGSKA (reference sequence). The CDR3 covers 14 residues. In DNA form, the CDR3 reads TGCAGTGCTAGAGCGGCGGGGGGGCCTTATACGCAGTATTTT. The encoded protein is CSARAAGGPYTQYF.

At least ten counts were recorded for this clonotype. The chain joins TRBV4-3 to TRBJ2-3; 8 bases line up with TRBD2. CDR1 is LGHNA, CDR2 YSLEER, per germline. The CDR3 contains 17 residues. V gave up 0 bases and J gave up 5 bases; unmatched junction bases: 10. The chain's CDR3 is CASSQDPPGGRGDTQYF. The CDR3 DNA reads as TGCGCCAGCAGCCAAGATCCTCCGGGGGGGCGTGGAGATACGCAGTATTTT.